The 17 T cell receptor beta chains below were found in one sample sequenced in a study of response to subunit inactivated influenza vaccine. MiXCR was run by TCRdb on the RT-PCR reads, yielding one entry per CDR3 protein. The sample carries about 540,000 distinct CDR3 sequences, roughly a quarter recorded once. These records were also assigned to another study, of T cells expressing NK-cell markers. From that second work: Template switching by 5'RACE with UMIs generated the TCR beta cDNA.

Sequenced here: CD4+ T cells sorted from PBMCs, sampled about 12 days after vaccination. The receptor source for this set is a man between 45 and 60 years old who received an inactivated influenza vaccine.

Only a few counts were recorded for this clonotype. The chain employs TRBV30 and TRBJ2-2; tentatively, D is TRBD1 (6 bases). Trimming took off 0 bases at V and 9 bases at J, with 8 bases between the two ends. CDR1 and CDR2 from the germline V gene are GTSNPN and SVGIG (reference sequence). The CDR3 runs 12 residues. The CDR3 is CAWSVQGRELFF. The CDR3 nucleotides are TGTGCCTGGAGTGTACAGGGAAGGGAGCTGTTTTTT.

The table lists this clonotype with many counts. V usage is TRBV7-2 and J usage is TRBJ1-2; D not resolved. The CDR3 has 15 residues. V was pared by 9 bases and J by 1 base, with 18 bases between. Looked up from germline, CDR1 is SGHTA and CDR2 is FQGNSA. CDR3 in DNA: TGTGCCAGTGTCAGAGGGCAGCGCTTTAACTATGGCTACACCTTC. Amino acid sequence: CASVRGQRFNYGYTF.

This clonotype was found a few times. The chain carries TRBV7-9 and TRBJ1-1; 8 bases align to TRBD1. The V gene end was trimmed by 5 bases and the J gene end by 4 bases; junction bases not matched to a gene: 6. Germline CDR1 reads SEHNR; CDR2 reads FQNEAQ (reference sequence). There are 14 residues in the CDR3. DNA of the CDR3: TGTGCCAGCAGCCCTAACAGGGGGAGCACTGAAGCTTTCTTT. This codes for CASSPNRGSTEAFF.

The V gene is TRBV6-5, the J gene TRBJ2-7; 10 positions match TRBD1. The germline gives CDR1 MNHEY, CDR2 SVGAGI. The length of the CDR3 is 15 residues. Unmatched junction bases numbered 7, after V lost 2 bases and J lost 6 bases. The CDR3 region has the DNA TGTGCCAGCAGTTACCTCGGACAGGGGGAGGGCGAGCAGTACTTC. Amino acid sequence: CASSYLGQGEGEQYF.

Regarding this clonotype: A much bigger clone sits one base away, suggesting this may be a read error. V and J are TRBV5-6 and TRBJ2-1, with D perhaps TRBD2 (5 bases). Per germline, CDR1 SGHDT and CDR2 YYEEEE. There are 11 residues in the CDR3. CDR3 bases: TGTGTCAGCAGCTTGGACTCCGAGCAGTTCTTC. Translated, it gives CVSSLDSEQFF.

This chain links TRBV28 with TRBJ2-2, with D perhaps matching TRBD1 (6 bases). Per germline, CDR1 MDHEN and CDR2 SYDVKM. V was cut by 8 bases and J by 0 bases, with 10 bases left in between. The CDR3 covers 14 residues. The CDR3 DNA sequence: TGTGCCAGCCATAGGACAGCGAACACCGGGGAGCTGTTTTTT. It codes for CASHRTANTGELFF.

The rearrangement links TRBV4-2 to TRBJ1-6; D remains ambiguous. The germline V gene encodes CDR1 LGHNA and CDR2 YNFKEQ. V was shortened by 0 bases and J by 10 bases, with 13 bases between the two germline ends. This CDR3 is 15 amino acids long. The CDR3 reads CASSQDPEIASPLHF. The CDR3 nucleotides are TGTGCCAGCAGCCAAGATCCAGAAATAGCCTCACCCCTCCACTTT.

The chain uses TRBV2 and TRBJ2-4; TRBD1 might be the D (6 bases). The length of the CDR3 is 16 residues. Germline V lookup: CDR1 SNHLY, CDR2 FYNNEI. V was trimmed by 0 bases and J by 3 bases, leaving 12 bases between them. CDR3: CASSEAQGKDKNIQYF. The CDR3 bases are TGTGCCAGCAGTGAAGCGCAGGGGAAGGACAAAAACATTCAGTACTTC.

The chain is built from TRBV5-1 and TRBJ1-1, with D hard to call. CDR3 length: 14 amino acids. In germline, CDR1 is SGHRS, CDR2 YFSETQ. Trimming stripped 6 bases from V and 3 bases from J, with 15 bases between. This CDR3 reads CASMGGGNDTEAFF. CDR3 DNA sequence: TGCGCCAGCATGGGTGGCGGGAACGACACTGAAGCTTTCTTT.

This clonotype came up many times. The rearrangement uses TRBV5-1 and TRBJ1-4, with D possibly TRBD1 on 6 matching bases. This CDR3 is built from 16 residues. Germline CDR1 is SGHRS and CDR2 is YFSETQ. The germline V and J ends were trimmed by 4 bases and 1 base, with 14 bases remaining between them. The CDR3, as DNA: TGCGCCAGCAGCCTACAGGGAATGGGAACTAATGAAAAACTGTTTTTT. Translated: CASSLQGMGTNEKLFF.

The gene calls are TRBV6-1 and TRBJ2-1; D is undetermined. The CDR3 is 11 residues long. Germline-derived CDR1 and CDR2 are MNHNS and SASEGT. V lost 7 bases and J 7 bases, leaving 8 bases between the germline ends. The chain's CDR3 is CASKELNEQFF. CDR3 sequence (DNA): TGTGCCAGCAAAGAGTTAAATGAGCAGTTCTTC.

Only a few counts were recorded for this clonotype. This chain connects TRBV10-3 to TRBJ2-5; 9 positions agree with TRBD1. Germline CDR1 ENHRY, CDR2 SYGVKD. The CDR3 has 17 residues. V shed 10 bases and J 1 base; nucleotides not matched to a gene: 16. The CDR3 reads CATRPAPGQGPQETQYF. CDR3 bases: TGTGCCACCCGACCCGCGCCGGGACAGGGCCCCCAAGAGACCCAGTACTTC.

The chain joins TRBV11-1 to TRBJ2-2, with 11 bases that match TRBD2. With V trimmed by 0 bases and J by 3 bases, 6 bases remained unmatched. Germline loops: CDR1 SGHAT, CDR2 FQDESV (reference sequence). There are 18 residues in the CDR3. CDR3 region: CASSLAASGRLYTGELFF. As DNA, the CDR3 is TGTGCCAGCAGCTTAGCGGCTAGCGGGAGGCTGTACACCGGGGAGCTGTTTTTT.

Worth noting for this clonotype: A junction boundary mismatches the germline segment, possibly from a read error. This chain uses TRBV20-1 with TRBJ2-7; tentative D call: TRBD1 (5 bases). The CDR3 covers 12 residues. Germline CDR1 is DFQATT and CDR2 is SNEGSKA (reference sequence). This CDR3 reads CSAARGSFEQYF. The DNA of the CDR3 is TGCAGTGCGGCTAGGGGTTCCTTCGAGCAGTACTTC.

This clonotype was counted a single time. The chain links TRBV5-6 to TRBJ2-5; D ambiguous. V was clipped by 1 base and J by 0 bases, with 10 bases between them. CDR1 is SGHDT and CDR2 is YYEEEE in the germline V gene. The CDR3 is 15 amino acids. The CDR3 here is CASSLRVSNQETQYF. Here the CDR3 DNA reads TGTGCCAGCAGCTTGAGGGTATCCAACCAAGAGACCCAGTACTTC. Using reference TRBV5-6 and TRBJ2-5 for the parts outside the CDR3, the full variable domain is DAGVTQSPTHLIKTRGQQVTLRCSPKSGHDTVSWYQQALGQGPQFIFQYYEEEERQRGNFPDRFSGHQFPNYSSELNVNALLLGDSALYLCASSLRVSNQETQYFGPGTRLLVL.

Remarks on this clonotype: One junction end does not reproduce the germline sequence, and a read error may be involved. The V call is TRBV15, the J call TRBJ2-2; a weak D match, TRBD2 (6 bases). There are 16 residues in the CDR3. Germline V gene lookup returns CDR1 LNHNV and CDR2 YYDKDF (reference sequence). The CDR3 bases are TGTACCACCAGCAGAGGGAGGAGCACGAACACCGGGGAGCTGTTTTTT. This translates into CTTSRGRSTNTGELFF. Based on the CDR3 plus reference TRBV15 and TRBJ2-2, the full variable domain is DAMVIQNPRYQVTQFGKPVTLSCSQTLNHNVMYWYQQKSSQAPKLLFHYYDKDFNNEADTPDNFQSRRPNTSFCFLDIRSPGLGDTAMYLCTTSRGRSTNTGELFFGEGSRLTVL.

V gene TRBV7-9 combines with J gene TRBJ2-7; D not certain. V lost 5 bases, J lost 8 bases, and 10 bases lay in between. This CDR3 comprises 11 residues. Germline V gives CDR1 SEHNR, CDR2 FQNEAQ (reference sequence). CDR3 in DNA: TGTGCCAGCAGCCCCGCGGTCAAGCAGTACTTC. Amino acid sequence: CASSPAVKQYF.